Below are 24 T cell receptor beta chains sequenced from a single sample in a study of blood T cell repertoires in COVID-19. Produced via immunoSEQ multiplex PCR; TCRdb's table is partial and in-frame only. The sample holds 120,000 or so clones, 85% seen once. Sample: peripheral blood. The receptors derive from a man at least 80 years old with active or convalescent COVID-19.

The chain uses TRBV3-1 (or the pseudogene TRBV3-2) and TRBJ1-3, with D uncertain. V lost 7 bases, J lost 0 bases, and 7 bases lay in between. Germline values: CDR1 LGHDT, CDR2 YNNKEL (reference sequence). The CDR3 runs to 13 residues. In DNA form, the CDR3 reads TGTGCCAGCACCCCCCTCTCTGGAAACACCATATATTTT. This gives the protein CASTPLSGNTIYF.

The V call is TRBV7-3, the J call TRBJ1-6; 9 nucleotides agree with TRBD1. J gave up 7 bases and V 5 bases, and 6 bases lay outside the gene matches. Germline loops: CDR1 SGHTA, CDR2 FQGTGA. The CDR3 loop spans 15 amino acids. The CDR3 spells CASSQGQGMNSPLHF. The CDR3 coding sequence is TGTGCCAGCAGCCAAGGACAGGGGATGAATTCACCCCTCCACTTT.

The V gene is TRBV19, the J gene TRBJ2-2, with D perhaps TRBD1 (5 bases). The CDR3 runs to 13 residues. The germline V and J ends were trimmed by 6 bases and 6 bases, with 11 bases remaining between them. CDR1 and CDR2 (germline): LNHDA, SQIVND (reference sequence). CDR3 protein: CASSPTQAGELFF. In nucleotides, the CDR3 is TGTGCCAGTAGCCCTACACAGGCCGGGGAGCTGTTTTTT.

This clone was counted a few times. The CDR3 nucleotides read TGTGCCAGCAGCATCAGGACAGGGGAGAGGGGCTACACCTTC. Translating it yields CASSIRTGERGYTF. The genes are TRBV7-2 and TRBJ1-2; TRBD1 agrees at 9 bases. The V and J ends lost 5 bases and 8 bases, in that order; junction bases with no gene match: 9. The CDR3 has 14 amino acids. From germline, CDR1 is SGHTA and CDR2 FQGNSA.

This clone was seen just once. The chain links TRBV5-1 to TRBJ1-1, with D unresolved. Germline CDR1 and CDR2: SGHRS and YFSETQ. V lost 3 bases, J lost 0 bases, and 9 bases lay in between. CDR3 length: 14 residues. CDR3 loop: CASSSGSLNTEAFF. CDR3 nucleotide sequence: TGCGCCAGCAGCTCAGGCTCCCTGAACACTGAAGCTTTCTTT.

The J gene is TRBJ1-5, the V gene TRBV28, with D perhaps matching TRBD1 (6 bases). Trimming cost V 6 bases and J 6 bases, with 9 bases left between them. This CDR3 spans 12 amino acids. Germline V gene sequence: CDR1 MDHEN, CDR2 SYDVKM. In DNA, the CDR3 is TGTGCCAGCAGGCTACAGGGTCAGCCCCAGCATTTT. This codes for CASRLQGQPQHF.

V gene TRBV7-3 combines with J gene TRBJ1-1; the D is unclear. V lost 2 bases and J lost 1, with 11 bases in between. The germline gives CDR1 SGHTA, CDR2 FQGTGA. The CDR3 is made up of 15 amino acids. CDR3 sequence reads: CASSLVGSANTEAFF. CDR3 coding DNA: TGTGCCAGCAGCTTAGTCGGCAGCGCGAACACTGAAGCTTTCTTT.

As DNA, the CDR3 is TGTGCCAGTAGTACGGGACAGGGAAACAATGAGCAGTTCTTC. Protein: CASSTGQGNNEQFF. The chain is built from TRBV19 and TRBJ2-1, with 9 bases identical to TRBD1. The J segment lost 5 bases and the V segment lost 4 bases, leaving 3 bases of the junction unmatched. The CDR3 is 14 amino acids. CDR1 LNHDA and CDR2 SQIVND come from the germline V gene (reference sequence).

The gene calls are TRBV5-1 and TRBJ1-1; no clear D. CDR1 and CDR2 from the germline V gene are SGHRS and YFSETQ. The CDR3 sequence is 16 residues long. The V gene lost 1 base and the J gene lost 0 bases, with 13 bases spanning the gap. CDR3 sequence: CASSLQPTSLNTEAFF. CDR3 sequence (DNA): TGCGCCAGCAGCTTGCAACCGACAAGTCTGAACACTGAAGCTTTCTTT.

The V and J genes are TRBV4-2 and TRBJ1-1, with a possible D match to TRBD1 (5 bases). V was trimmed by 0 bases and J by 3 bases, leaving 14 bases between them. Germline CDR1 LGHNA, CDR2 YNFKEQ. The CDR3 runs to 16 residues. The CDR3 nucleotides read TGTGCCAGCAGCCAAGATCCGTACGGGGGGGACACTGAAGCTTTCTTT. This sequence encodes CASSQDPYGGDTEAFF.

The chain recombines TRBV23-1 with TRBJ1-3; D might be TRBD1 (5 bases). TRBV23-1 is reported as an ORF; its role is uncertain. Trimming removed 7 bases at V and 4 bases at J, with 11 bases between. The CDR3 runs to 13 residues. DNA for the CDR3: TGCGCCAGCACCCAAGGGGAAGGAAACACCATATATTTT. Translating it yields CASTQGEGNTIYF.

The V call is TRBV27, the J call TRBJ2-7; no clear D. Germline assignment: CDR1 MNHEY and CDR2 SMNVEV (reference sequence). The V end lost 2 bases, the J end lost 6 bases, and 11 bases lay between the germline ends. CDR3 size: 13 residues. The DNA of the CDR3 is TGTGCCAGCAGTTTAGAACTGTTCGGCGAGCAGTACTTC. It is translated as CASSLELFGEQYF.

This clone was detected only a few times. This sequence joins TRBV9 and TRBJ2-2; D possibly corresponds to TRBD1 (5 bases). Between the trimmed V and J ends, which lost 0 bases and 4 bases, there was a span of 10 bases. The CDR3 has 15 residues. Germline V CDR1 and CDR2: SGDLS, YYNGEE. The CDR3 here is CASSVVTGGTGELFF. The CDR3 DNA follows: TGTGCCAGCAGCGTAGTAACAGGCGGCACCGGGGAGCTGTTTTTT.

This chain uses TRBV9 with TRBJ2-5; D is perhaps TRBD1 (6 bases). The CDR3 totals 15 residues. V shed 4 bases and J shed 5 bases, with 18 bases lying between them. Germline V CDR1 and CDR2: SGDLS, YYNGEE. The CDR3 sequence is CASSPRDNRWETQYF. CDR3 nucleotides: TGTGCCAGCAGCCCCCGGGACAACCGGTGGGAGACCCAGTACTTC.

This clone was observed at least ten times. The chain couples TRBV19 to TRBJ2-7; D remains ambiguous. The CDR3 contains 14 residues. V was trimmed by 6 bases and J by 6 bases, leaving 18 bases between them. From germline, CDR1 is LNHDA and CDR2 SQIVND (reference sequence). Here the CDR3 reads CASSPSGPVPEQYF. In DNA form, the CDR3 reads TGTGCCAGTAGCCCGTCGGGTCCCGTCCCCGAGCAGTACTTC.

The J gene is TRBJ2-3, the V gene TRBV27, with 11 bases aligning to TRBD2. CDR1 is MNHEY, CDR2 SMNVEV, per germline (reference sequence). This CDR3 is 18 amino acids long. The V and J ends lost 3 bases and 0 bases, in that order; junction bases with no gene match: 8. The CDR3 reads CASSFRGRTSGSTDTQYF. Written as DNA, the CDR3 is TGTGCCAGCAGTTTCCGAGGGAGGACTAGCGGGAGCACAGATACGCAGTATTTT.

This chain joins TRBV11-3 and TRBJ2-3; D not resolved. The CDR3 contains 13 residues. Trimming shortened V by 7 bases and J by 1 base, and 9 bases separated the two germline ends. From germline, CDR1 is SGHNT and CDR2 YENEEA. The CDR3 region has the DNA TGTGCCAGCAAGCCCGGTGGCACAGATACGCAGTATTTT. It specifies CASKPGGTDTQYF.

The chain carries TRBV24-1 and TRBJ2-1, with TRBD2 matching over 14 bases. Germline assignment: CDR1 KGHDR and CDR2 SFDVKD. This CDR3 comprises 20 residues. V dropped 4 bases and J dropped 0; count of bases not matched to a gene: 10. The CDR3 DNA reads as TGTGCCACCAGTGACCGGGGACTAGCGGGGGCGCCGGGCTCCTACAATGAGCAGTTCTTC. This translates into CATSDRGLAGAPGSYNEQFF.

The V call is TRBV5-5, the J call TRBJ1-1; 8 nucleotides match TRBD1. The CDR3 sequence is 15 residues long. CDR1 and CDR2 from the germline V gene are SGHKS and YYEKEE (reference sequence). V dropped 0 bases and J dropped 0; count of bases not matched to a gene: 1. CDR3 region: CASSLVGQVNTEAFF. Here the CDR3 DNA reads TGTGCCAGCAGCTTGGTGGGACAGGTGAACACTGAAGCTTTCTTT.

CDR3 bases: TGCAGCGTTGAAGTCCTAGCGGGGGCCTACGAGCAGTACTTC. It yields the protein CSVEVLAGAYEQYF. The V and J genes are TRBV29-1 and TRBJ2-7, with 10 positions matching TRBD2. J lost 2 bases, V lost 1 base, and 2 bases had no gene match. CDR3 size: 14 residues. Germline V gene sequence: CDR1 SQVTM, CDR2 ANQGSEA.

V usage is TRBV5-1 and J usage is TRBJ2-1, with D possibly being TRBD2 (6 bases). The CDR3 consists of 13 residues. From germline, CDR1 is SGHRS and CDR2 YFSETQ. V lost 1 base and J lost 9, with 11 bases in between. The CDR3 loop reads CASSLTLGGEQFF. The CDR3 DNA reads TGCGCCAGCAGCTTGACGCTGGGGGGTGAGCAGTTCTTC.

The CDR3 DNA reads as TGTGCCAGCAGCTCCTCGACCGGGAGGAACACTGAAGCTTTCTTT. This gives the protein CASSSSTGRNTEAFF. This chain joins TRBV7-8 and TRBJ1-1, with unresolved D. V was trimmed by 4 bases and J by 1 base, leaving 13 bases between them. Germline CDR1 and CDR2: SGHVS and FQNEAQ. This CDR3 contains 15 residues.

V gene TRBV7-2 combines with J gene TRBJ2-3, with TRBD2 matching 10 bases. Per the germline V gene, CDR1 is SGHTA and CDR2 is FQGNSA. V was clipped by 4 bases and J by 0 bases; unmatched bases: 10. CDR3 length: 18 amino acids. CDR3 nucleotide sequence: TGTGCCAGCAGCTACCCCAGCGGGAGGGCCCTTAGCACAGATACGCAGTATTTT. This encodes CASSYPSGRALSTDTQYF. Drawing the rest from reference TRBV7-2 and TRBJ2-3, the complete variable domain is GAGVSQSPSNKVTEKGKDVELRCDPISGHTALYWYRQSLGQGLEFLIYFQGNSAPDKSGLPSDRFSAERTGGSVSTLTIQRTQQEDSAVYLCASSYPSGRALSTDTQYFGPGTRLTVL.

The J gene is TRBJ1-3, the V gene TRBV19; 9 bases fit TRBD1. Per germline, CDR1 LNHDA and CDR2 SQIVND (reference sequence). This CDR3 has 14 amino acids. V dropped 7 bases and J dropped 2; count of bases not matched to a gene: 3. CDR3 protein: CASNRQGAGNTIYF. The CDR3, as DNA: TGTGCCAGTAATCGACAGGGGGCTGGAAACACCATATATTTT.